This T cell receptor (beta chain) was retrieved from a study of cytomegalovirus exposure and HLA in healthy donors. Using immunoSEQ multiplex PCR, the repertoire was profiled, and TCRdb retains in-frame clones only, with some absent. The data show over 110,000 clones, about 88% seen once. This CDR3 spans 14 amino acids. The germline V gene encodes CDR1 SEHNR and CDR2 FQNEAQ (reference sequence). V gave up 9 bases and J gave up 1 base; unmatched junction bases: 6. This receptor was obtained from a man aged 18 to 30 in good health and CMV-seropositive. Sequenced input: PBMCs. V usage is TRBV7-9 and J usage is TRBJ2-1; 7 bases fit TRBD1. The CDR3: CASGTEGSYNEQFF. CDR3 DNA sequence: TGTGCCAGTGGGACAGAAGGGTCCTACAATGAGCAGTTCTTC.